This TCR beta chain originates from a study of T cell responses to AZD1222 COVID-19 vaccine. Study-wide findings and caveats: Donors, mostly white British, included more females; clonal diversity was possibly underestimated. The study reported that nearly half of spike-specific TCRs target unmutated variant regions.

The assay was immunoSEQ multiplex PCR, and TCRdb's table has in-frame clones only and misses some. The sample consists of some 130,000 clones, 75% to 85% of them appearing once. A remark on this clone: Its antigen is currently unknown.

V lost 4 bases to trimming and J lost 0 bases; unmatched junction nucleotides: 2. This CDR3 has 15 amino acids. Germline lookup yields CDR1 LGHDT and CDR2 YNNKEL (reference sequence). This receptor was obtained from an adult who received the MenACWY meningococcal vaccine as a control. The sequencing used peripheral blood, collected 28 days after the second dose of the MenACWY control vaccine. V and J are TRBV3-1 (or the pseudogene TRBV3-2) and TRBJ2-2; 7 nucleotides agree with TRBD2. This chain's CDR3 is CASSRLAANTGELFF. The CDR3 region has the DNA TGTGCCAGCAGCCGACTAGCAGCGAACACCGGGGAGCTGTTTTTT.